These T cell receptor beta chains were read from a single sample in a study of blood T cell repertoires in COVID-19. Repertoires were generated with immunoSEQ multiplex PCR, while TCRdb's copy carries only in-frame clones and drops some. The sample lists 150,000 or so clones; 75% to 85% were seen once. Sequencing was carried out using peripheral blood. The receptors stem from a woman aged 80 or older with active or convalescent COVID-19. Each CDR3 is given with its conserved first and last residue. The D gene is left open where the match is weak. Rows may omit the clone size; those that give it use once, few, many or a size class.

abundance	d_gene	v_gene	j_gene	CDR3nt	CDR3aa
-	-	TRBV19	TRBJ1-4	TGTGCCAGTAGCCCTTGGGGAGGGACTAATGAAAAACTGTTTTTT	CASSPWGGTNEKLFF
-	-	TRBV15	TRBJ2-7	TGTGCCACCAGCAGTAACGGACTGTTGCAGTACTTC	CATSSNGLLQYF
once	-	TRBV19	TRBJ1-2	TGTGCCAGTAGTATGGCGGAAGGCGCCTATGGCTACACCTTC	CASSMAEGAYGYTF
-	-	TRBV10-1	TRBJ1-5	TGCGCCAGCAGTGAGAGGGGTCAGCCCCAGCATTTT	CASSERGQPQHF
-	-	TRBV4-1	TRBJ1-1	TGCGCCAGCAGCCAAGAAGGGGGAGGGTGGACTGAAGCTTTCTTT	CASSQEGGGWTEAFF
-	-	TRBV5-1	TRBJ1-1	TGCGCCAGCAGCTTGGCTGGAGGGCTGAACACTGAAGCTTTCTTT	CASSLAGGLNTEAFF
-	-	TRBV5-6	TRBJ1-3	TGTGCCAGCAGCTTGGGCGGCAGGGGCTCTGGAAACACCATATATTTT	CASSLGGRGSGNTIYF
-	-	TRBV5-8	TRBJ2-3	TGTGCCAGCAGCTTCTCTAGCACAGATACGCAGTATTTT	CASSFSSTDTQYF
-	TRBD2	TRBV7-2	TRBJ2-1	TGTGCCAGCAGCCGCCGTTTAGTAGCGGGGAACTTCAATGAGCAGTTCTTC	CASSRRLVAGNFNEQFF
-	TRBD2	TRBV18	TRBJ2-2	TGTGCCAGCGAAACTAGCGGGGGGAACACCGGGGAGCTGTTTTTT	CASETSGGNTGELFF
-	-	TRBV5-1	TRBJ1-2	TGCGCCAGCAGGGCGGGGGTCTCGGTCTATGGCTACACCTTC	CASRAGVSVYGYTF
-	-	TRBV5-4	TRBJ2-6	TGTGCCAGCAGCTCAGGGTTAGCTGGGGCCAACGTCCTGACTTTC	CASSSGLAGANVLTF
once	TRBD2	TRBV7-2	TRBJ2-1	TGTGCCAGCAGCTTAGCACTAGCGGGGGGCCCTTACAATGAGCAGTTCTTC	CASSLALAGGPYNEQFF
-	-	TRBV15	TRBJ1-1	TGTGCCACCAGCAGAGGAGGGATGGGCACTGAAGCTTTCTTT	CATSRGGMGTEAFF
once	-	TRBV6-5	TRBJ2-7	TGTGCCAGCGCCCGGGACACCCCCAGCGAGCAGTACTTC	CASARDTPSEQYF
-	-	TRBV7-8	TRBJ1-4	TGTGCCAGCAGCCTTATGACAGGTGCCACTAATGAAAAACTGTTTTTT	CASSLMTGATNEKLFF
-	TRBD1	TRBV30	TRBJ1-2	TGTGCCTGGAGCTACACGGACAGGGTTTCCTATGGCTACACCTTC	CAWSYTDRVSYGYTF
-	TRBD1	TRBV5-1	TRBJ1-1	TGCGCCAGCAGCCCGGGACAGGGTGGTACTGAAGCTTTCTTT	CASSPGQGGTEAFF
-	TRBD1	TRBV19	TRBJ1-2	TGTGCCAGTAGTATATCGGGACAGAGAGCTAACTATGGCTACACCTTC	CASSISGQRANYGYTF
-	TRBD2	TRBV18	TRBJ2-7	TGTGCCAGCTCAACGACTAGCGGGGGCGTCTACGAGCAGTACTTC	CASSTTSGGVYEQYF
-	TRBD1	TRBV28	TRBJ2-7	TGTGCCTCCTTTCCGGGACAGGGGGCGTACGAGCAGTACTTC	CASFPGQGAYEQYF
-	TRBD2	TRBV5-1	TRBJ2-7	TGCGCCAGCAGGGATGGGTTTGGCGGGGGGTTTTACGAGCAGTACTTC	CASRDGFGGGFYEQYF
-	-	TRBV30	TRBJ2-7	TGTGCCTGGAGTGTATTGGGCAGCTCCTACGAGCAGTACTTC	CAWSVLGSSYEQYF
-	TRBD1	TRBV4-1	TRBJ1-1	TGCGCCAGCAGCCTTTTTGGGACAGGAAACACTGAAGCTTTCTTT	CASSLFGTGNTEAFF
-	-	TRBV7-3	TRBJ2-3	TGTGCCAGCAGCTCGGGTCCCAGCACAGATACGCAGTATTTT	CASSSGPSTDTQYF
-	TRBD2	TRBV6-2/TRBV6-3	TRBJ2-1	TGTGCCAGCAGTTACTCCGGGCCCACTAGCGCCGCCCGGGTTGAGCAGTTCTTC	CASSYSGPTSAARVEQFF
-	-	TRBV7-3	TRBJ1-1	TGTGCCAGCAGCGCCGCGGGGGGGCGACACACTGAAGCTTTCTTT	CASSAAGGRHTEAFF